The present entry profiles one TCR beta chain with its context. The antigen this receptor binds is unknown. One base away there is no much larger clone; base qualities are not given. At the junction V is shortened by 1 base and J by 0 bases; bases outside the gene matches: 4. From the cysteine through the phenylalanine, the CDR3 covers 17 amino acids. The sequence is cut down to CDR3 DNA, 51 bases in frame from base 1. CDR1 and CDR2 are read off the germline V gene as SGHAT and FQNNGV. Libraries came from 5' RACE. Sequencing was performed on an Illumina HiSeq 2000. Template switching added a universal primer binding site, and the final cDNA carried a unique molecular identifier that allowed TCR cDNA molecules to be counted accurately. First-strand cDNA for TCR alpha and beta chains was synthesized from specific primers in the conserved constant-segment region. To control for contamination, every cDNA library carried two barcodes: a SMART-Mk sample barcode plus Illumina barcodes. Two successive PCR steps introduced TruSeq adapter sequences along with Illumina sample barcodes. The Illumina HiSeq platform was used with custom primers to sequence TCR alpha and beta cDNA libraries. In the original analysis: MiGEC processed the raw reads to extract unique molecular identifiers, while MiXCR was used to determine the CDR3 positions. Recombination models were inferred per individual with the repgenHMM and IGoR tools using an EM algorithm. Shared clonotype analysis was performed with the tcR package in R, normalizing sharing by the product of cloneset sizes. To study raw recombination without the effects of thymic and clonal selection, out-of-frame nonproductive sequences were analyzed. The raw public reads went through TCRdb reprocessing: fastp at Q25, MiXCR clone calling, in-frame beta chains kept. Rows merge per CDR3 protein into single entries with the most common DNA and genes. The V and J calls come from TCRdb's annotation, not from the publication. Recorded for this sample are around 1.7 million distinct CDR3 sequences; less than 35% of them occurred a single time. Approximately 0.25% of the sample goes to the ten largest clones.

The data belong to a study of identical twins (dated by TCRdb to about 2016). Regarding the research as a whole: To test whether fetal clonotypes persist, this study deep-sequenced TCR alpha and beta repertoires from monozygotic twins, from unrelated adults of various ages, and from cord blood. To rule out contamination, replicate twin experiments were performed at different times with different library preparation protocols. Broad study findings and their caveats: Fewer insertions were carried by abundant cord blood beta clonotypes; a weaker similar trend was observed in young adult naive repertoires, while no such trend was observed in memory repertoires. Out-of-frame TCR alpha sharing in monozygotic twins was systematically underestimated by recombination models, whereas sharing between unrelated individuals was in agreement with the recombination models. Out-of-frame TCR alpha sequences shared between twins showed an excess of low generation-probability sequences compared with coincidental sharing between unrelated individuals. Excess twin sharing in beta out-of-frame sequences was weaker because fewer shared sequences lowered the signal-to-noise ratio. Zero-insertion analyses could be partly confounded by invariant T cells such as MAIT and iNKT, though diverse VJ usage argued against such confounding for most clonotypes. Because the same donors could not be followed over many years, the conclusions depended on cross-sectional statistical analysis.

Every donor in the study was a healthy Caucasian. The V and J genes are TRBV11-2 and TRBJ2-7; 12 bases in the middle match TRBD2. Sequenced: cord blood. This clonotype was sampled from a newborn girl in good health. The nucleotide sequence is TGTGCCAGCAGCTTAGCCTCGGGACTAGCGGGCTCCTACGAGCAGTACTTC. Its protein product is CASSLASGLAGSYEQYF.